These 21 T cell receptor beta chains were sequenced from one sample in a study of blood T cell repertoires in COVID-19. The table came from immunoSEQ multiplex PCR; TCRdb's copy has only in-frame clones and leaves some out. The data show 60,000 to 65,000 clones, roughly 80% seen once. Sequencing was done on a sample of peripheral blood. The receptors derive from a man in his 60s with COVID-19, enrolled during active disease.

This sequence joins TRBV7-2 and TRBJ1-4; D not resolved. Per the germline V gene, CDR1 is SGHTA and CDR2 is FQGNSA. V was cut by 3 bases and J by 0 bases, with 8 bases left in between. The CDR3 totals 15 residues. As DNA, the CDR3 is TGTGCCAGCAGCTTCGGACTGACAACTAATGAAAAACTGTTTTTT. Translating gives CASSFGLTTNEKLFF.

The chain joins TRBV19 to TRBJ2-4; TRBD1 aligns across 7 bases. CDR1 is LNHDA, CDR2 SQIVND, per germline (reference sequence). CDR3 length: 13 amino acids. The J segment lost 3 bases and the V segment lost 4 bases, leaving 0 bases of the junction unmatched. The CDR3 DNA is TGTGCCAGTAGTACAGGGGGCAAAAACATTCAGTACTTC. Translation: CASSTGGKNIQYF. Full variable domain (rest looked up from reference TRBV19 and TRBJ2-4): DGGITQSPKYLFRKEGQNVTLSCEQNLNHDAMYWYRQDPGQGLRLIYYSQIVNDFQKGDIAEGYSVSREKKESFPLTVTSAQKNPTAFYLCASSTGGKNIQYFGAGTRLSVL.

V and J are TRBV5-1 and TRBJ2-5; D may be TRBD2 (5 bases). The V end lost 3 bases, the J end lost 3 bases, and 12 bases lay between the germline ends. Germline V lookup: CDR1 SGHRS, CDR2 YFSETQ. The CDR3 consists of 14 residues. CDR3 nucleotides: TGCGCCAGCAGCTCCGGGATAGGTAAAGAGACCCAGTACTTC. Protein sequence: CASSSGIGKETQYF.

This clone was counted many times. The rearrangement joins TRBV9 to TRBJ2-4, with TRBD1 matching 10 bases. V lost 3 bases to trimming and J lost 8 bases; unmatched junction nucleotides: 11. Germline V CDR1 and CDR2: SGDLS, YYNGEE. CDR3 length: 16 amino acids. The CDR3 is CASSARGGQGVDIQYF. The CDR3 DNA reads TGTGCCAGCAGCGCCAGGGGAGGACAGGGGGTTGACATTCAGTACTTC.

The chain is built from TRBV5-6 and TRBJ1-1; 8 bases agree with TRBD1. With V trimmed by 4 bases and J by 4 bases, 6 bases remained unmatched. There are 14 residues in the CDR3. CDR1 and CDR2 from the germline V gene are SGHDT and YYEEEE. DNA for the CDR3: TGTGCCAGCAGCCGGACAGGGTCGGGCACTGAAGCTTTCTTT. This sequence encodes CASSRTGSGTEAFF.

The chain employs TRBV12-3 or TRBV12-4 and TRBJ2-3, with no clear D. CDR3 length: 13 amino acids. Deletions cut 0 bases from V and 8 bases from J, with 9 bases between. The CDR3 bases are TGTGCCAGCAGTTTAGCCCTAGAGGCTACGCAGTATTTT. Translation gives CASSLALEATQYF.

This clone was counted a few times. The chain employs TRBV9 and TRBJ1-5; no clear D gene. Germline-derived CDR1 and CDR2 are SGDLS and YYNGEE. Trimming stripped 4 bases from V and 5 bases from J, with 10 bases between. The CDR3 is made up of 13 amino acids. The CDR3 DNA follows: TGTGCCAGCAGCACCTCCGGAGATCAGCCCCAGCATTTT. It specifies CASSTSGDQPQHF.

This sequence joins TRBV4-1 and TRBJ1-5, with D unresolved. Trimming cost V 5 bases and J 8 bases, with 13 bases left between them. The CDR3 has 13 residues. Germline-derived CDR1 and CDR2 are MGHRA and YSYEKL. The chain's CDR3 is CASSASGEEPQHF. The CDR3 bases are TGCGCCAGCAGCGCTAGCGGGGAAGAGCCCCAGCATTTT.

CDR3: CASSLEVADADTQYF. In DNA form, the CDR3 reads TGCGCCAGCAGCTTGGAAGTAGCTGACGCAGATACGCAGTATTTT. This rearrangement joins TRBV5-1 to TRBJ2-3; D unresolved. The germline gives CDR1 SGHRS, CDR2 YFSETQ. This CDR3 has 15 residues. Deletions cut 0 bases from V and 4 bases from J, with 12 bases between. The complete variable domain, with remaining parts taken from reference TRBV5-1 and TRBJ2-3, reads KAGVTQTPRYLIKTRGQQVTLSCSPISGHRSVSWYQQTPGQGLQFLFEYFSETQRNKGNFPGRFSGRQFSNSRSEMNVSTLELGDSALYLCASSLEVADADTQYFGPGTRLTVL.

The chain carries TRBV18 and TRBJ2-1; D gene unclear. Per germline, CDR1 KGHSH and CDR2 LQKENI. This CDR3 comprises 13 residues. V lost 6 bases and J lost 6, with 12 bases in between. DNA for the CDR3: TGTGCCAGCTCCCCCGCCAGGCGCAATGAGCAGTTCTTC. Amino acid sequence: CASSPARRNEQFF. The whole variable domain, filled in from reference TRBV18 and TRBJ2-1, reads NAGVMQNPRHLVRRRGQEARLRCSPMKGHSHVYWYRQLPEEGLKFMVYLQKENIIDESGMPKERFSAEFPKEGPSILRIQQVVRGDSAAYFCASSPARRNEQFFGPGTRLTVL.

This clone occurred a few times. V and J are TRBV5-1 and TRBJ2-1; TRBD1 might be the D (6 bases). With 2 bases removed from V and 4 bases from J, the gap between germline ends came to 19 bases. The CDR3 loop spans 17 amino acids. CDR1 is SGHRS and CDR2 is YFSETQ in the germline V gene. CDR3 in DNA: TGCGCCAGCAGCTTCTCCCTGGACAGCCAAATTTACAATGAGCAGTTCTTC. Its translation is CASSFSLDSQIYNEQFF. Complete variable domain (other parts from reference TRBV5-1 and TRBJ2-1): KAGVTQTPRYLIKTRGQQVTLSCSPISGHRSVSWYQQTPGQGLQFLFEYFSETQRNKGNFPGRFSGRQFSNSRSEMNVSTLELGDSALYLCASSFSLDSQIYNEQFFGPGTRLTVL.

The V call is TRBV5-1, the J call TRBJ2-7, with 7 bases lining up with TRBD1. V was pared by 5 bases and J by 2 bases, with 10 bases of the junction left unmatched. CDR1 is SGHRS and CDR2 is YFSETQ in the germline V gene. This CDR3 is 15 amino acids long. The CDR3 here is CASRPEDRPTYEQYF. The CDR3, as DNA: TGCGCCAGCAGACCAGAGGACAGGCCGACCTACGAGCAGTACTTC.

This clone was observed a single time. The CDR3 sequence: CASSSTGFSPLHF. CDR3 in DNA: TGTGCCAGCAGTTCTACAGGGTTTTCACCCCTCCACTTT. The chain joins TRBV12-3 or TRBV12-4 to TRBJ1-6, with TRBD1 as a possible D gene (6 bases). Trimming stripped 4 bases from V and 9 bases from J, with 10 bases between. The length of the CDR3 is 13 residues.

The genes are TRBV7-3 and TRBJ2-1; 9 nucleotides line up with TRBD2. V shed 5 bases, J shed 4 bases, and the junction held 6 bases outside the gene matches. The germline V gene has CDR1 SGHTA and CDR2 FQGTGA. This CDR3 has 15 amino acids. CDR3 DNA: TGTGCCAGCAGCCCCTCCGCGGGAGGGTACAATGAGCAGTTCTTC. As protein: CASSPSAGGYNEQFF.

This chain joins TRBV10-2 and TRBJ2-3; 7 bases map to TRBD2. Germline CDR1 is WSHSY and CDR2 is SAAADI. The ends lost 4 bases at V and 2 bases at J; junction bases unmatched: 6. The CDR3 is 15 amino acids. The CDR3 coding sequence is TGCGCCAGCAGTGGCGGCGGGAGCTACACAGATACGCAGTATTTT. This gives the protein CASSGGGSYTDTQYF.

The CDR3 region is CASSISGGAGANVLTF. Here the CDR3 DNA reads TGTGCCAGCAGCATCAGCGGGGGGGCTGGGGCCAACGTCCTGACTTTC. This chain connects TRBV7-7 to TRBJ2-6, with 10 bases that match TRBD2. This CDR3 contains 16 residues. CDR1 is SSHAT, CDR2 FNYEAQ, per germline (reference sequence). J gave up 2 bases and V 5 bases, and 3 bases lay outside the gene matches.

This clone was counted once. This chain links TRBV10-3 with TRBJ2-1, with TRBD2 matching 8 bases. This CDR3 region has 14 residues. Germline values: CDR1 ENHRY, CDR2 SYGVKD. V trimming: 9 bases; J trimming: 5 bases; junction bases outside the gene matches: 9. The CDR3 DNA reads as TGTGCCATTAACCCCAGCGGGAGCGACAATGAGCAGTTCTTC. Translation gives CAINPSGSDNEQFF.

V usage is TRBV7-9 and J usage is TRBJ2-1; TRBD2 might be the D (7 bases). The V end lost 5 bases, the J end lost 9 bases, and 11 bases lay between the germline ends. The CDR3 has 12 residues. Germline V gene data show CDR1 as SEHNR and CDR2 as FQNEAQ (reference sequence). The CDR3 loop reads CASSGRGSEQFF. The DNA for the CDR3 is TGTGCCAGCAGCGGGAGGGGGAGTGAGCAGTTCTTC. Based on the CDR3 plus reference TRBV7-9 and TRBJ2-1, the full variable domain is DTGVSQNPRHKITKRGQNVTFRCDPISEHNRLYWYRQTLGQGPEFLTYFQNEAQLEKSRLLSDRFSAERPKGSFSTLEIQRTEQGDSAMYLCASSGRGSEQFFGPGTRLTVL.

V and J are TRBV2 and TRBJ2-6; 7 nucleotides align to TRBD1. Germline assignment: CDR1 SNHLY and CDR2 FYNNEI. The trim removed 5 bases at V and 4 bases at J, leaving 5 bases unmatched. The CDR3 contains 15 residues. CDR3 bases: TGTGCCAGCAGTAAGACAGGGTACGGGGCCAACGTCCTGACTTTC. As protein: CASSKTGYGANVLTF.

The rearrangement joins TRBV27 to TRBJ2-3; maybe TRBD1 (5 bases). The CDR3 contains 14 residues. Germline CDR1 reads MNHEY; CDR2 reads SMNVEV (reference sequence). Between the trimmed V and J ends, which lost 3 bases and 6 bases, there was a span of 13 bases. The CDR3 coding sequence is TGTGCCAGCAGTTTGTTAAAGTCAGGGGATACGCAGTATTTT. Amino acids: CASSLLKSGDTQYF.

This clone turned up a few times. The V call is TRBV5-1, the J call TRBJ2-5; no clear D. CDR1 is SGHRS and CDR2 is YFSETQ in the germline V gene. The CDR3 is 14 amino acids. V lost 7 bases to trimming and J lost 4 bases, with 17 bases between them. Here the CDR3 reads CASHPRQLGETQYF. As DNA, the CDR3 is TGCGCCAGCCACCCTAGGCAGCTAGGAGAGACCCAGTACTTC.